A selection of T cell receptor beta chains follows, all from one sample in a study of cytomegalovirus exposure and HLA in healthy donors. TCRdb's copy holds only in-frame clones and misses some; the assay was immunoSEQ multiplex PCR. The table shows around 150,000 clones, with more than 65% occurring only once. Sequencing input: PBMCs. These receptors all come from a woman aged 45-65 years in good health and CMV-seronegative. CDR3s include the opening cysteine and the closing phenylalanine or tryptophan. The D gene is left open where the match is weak. Where a row states a size, it is once, few, many or the class of an expanded clone; other rows omit it.

J | V | D | size | CDR3 | DNA
TRBJ1-2 | TRBV9 | TRBD1 | once | CASSVQGDGYTF | TGTGCCAGCAGCGTACAGGGGGATGGCTACACCTTC
TRBJ2-1 | TRBV6-5 | NA | NA | CASSNRGGSYNEQFF | TGTGCCAGCAGCAACAGAGGGGGCTCCTACAATGAGCAGTTCTTC
TRBJ1-1 | TRBV6-6 | NA | NA | CASTDRGWNTEAFF | TGTGCCAGCACCGATCGGGGGTGGAACACTGAAGCTTTCTTT
TRBJ1-2 | TRBV5-4 | TRBD1 | once | CASSLGVQGVDYGYTF | TGTGCCAGCAGCTTGGGGGTTCAGGGGGTGGACTATGGCTACACCTTC
TRBJ2-2 | TRBV4-2 | NA | NA | CASSQDSLGVRDTGELFF | TGTGCCAGCAGCCAAGACAGCCTCGGGGTCCGGGACACCGGGGAGCTGTTTTTT
TRBJ1-2 | TRBV27 | NA | few | CASRATGLGYGYTF | TGTGCCAGCAGGGCTACAGGGTTGGGGTATGGCTACACCTTC
TRBJ2-4 | TRBV6-5 | TRBD2 | few | CASSYSRLAGDIQYF | TGTGCCAGCAGTTACTCGAGACTAGCGGGAGACATTCAGTACTTC
TRBJ2-2 | TRBV6-6 | NA | NA | CASSYSPGHRELFF | TGTGCCAGCAGTTACTCGCCAGGACACCGGGAGCTGTTTTTT
TRBJ2-1 | TRBV19 | NA | NA | CASSGRVYNEQFF | TGTGCCAGTAGTGGTCGGGTTTACAATGAGCAGTTCTTC
TRBJ1-2 | TRBV14 | NA | few | CASSPESVYYGYTF | TGTGCCAGCAGCCCCGAGAGCGTATACTATGGCTACACCTTC
TRBJ2-3 | TRBV28 | NA | NA | CAEGSAGDGDTQYF | TGTGCCGAGGGGTCGGCAGGGGATGGGGATACGCAGTATTTT
TRBJ2-3 | TRBV5-4 | TRBD1 | NA | CASSAGQGADTQYF | TGTGCCAGCAGCGCTGGACAGGGGGCGGATACGCAGTATTTT
TRBJ1-5 | TRBV27 | NA | once | CASSFRGKGSQPQHF | TGTGCCAGCAGTTTTAGGGGTAAAGGTAGTCAGCCCCAGCATTTT
TRBJ1-1 | TRBV18 | TRBD1 | NA | CASSQQGAGMNTEAFF | TGTGCCAGCTCACAACAGGGGGCCGGGATGAACACTGAAGCTTTCTTT
TRBJ1-1 | TRBV5-1 | TRBD1 | NA | CASSLPGQNSNTEAFF | TGCGCCAGCAGCTTACCGGGACAGAACTCGAACACTGAAGCTTTCTTT
TRBJ2-1 | TRBV6-4 | TRBD2 | NA | CASTKTSGSDEQFF | TGTGCCAGCACCAAGACTAGCGGGAGTGATGAGCAGTTCTTC
TRBJ2-4 | TRBV2 | NA | NA | CASSAQKGGAGSVQYF | TGTGCCAGCAGCGCCCAGAAGGGTGGCGCGGGGTCCGTTCAGTACTTC
TRBJ2-7 | TRBV7-9 | TRBD2 | NA | CASSLKTTSGSYEQYF | TGTGCCAGCAGCTTGAAAACAACTAGCGGGAGTTACGAGCAGTACTTC
TRBJ2-7 | TRBV5-3 | TRBD2 | NA | CARSEGLANAYEQYF | TGTGCCAGAAGCGAGGGACTAGCGAATGCCTACGAGCAGTACTTC
TRBJ2-7 | TRBV11-2 | TRBD2 | NA | CASRTWGGNSYEQYF | TGTGCCAGCAGGACATGGGGGGGGAACTCCTACGAGCAGTACTTC
TRBJ2-3 | TRBV30 | TRBD2 | NA | CALPDWAGVGHTQYF | TGTGCCTTGCCTGATTGGGCGGGAGTAGGACATACGCAGTATTTT
TRBJ1-2 | TRBV5-8 | NA | few | CASSNTGYGYTF | TGTGCCAGCAGCAATACCGGCTATGGCTACACCTTC